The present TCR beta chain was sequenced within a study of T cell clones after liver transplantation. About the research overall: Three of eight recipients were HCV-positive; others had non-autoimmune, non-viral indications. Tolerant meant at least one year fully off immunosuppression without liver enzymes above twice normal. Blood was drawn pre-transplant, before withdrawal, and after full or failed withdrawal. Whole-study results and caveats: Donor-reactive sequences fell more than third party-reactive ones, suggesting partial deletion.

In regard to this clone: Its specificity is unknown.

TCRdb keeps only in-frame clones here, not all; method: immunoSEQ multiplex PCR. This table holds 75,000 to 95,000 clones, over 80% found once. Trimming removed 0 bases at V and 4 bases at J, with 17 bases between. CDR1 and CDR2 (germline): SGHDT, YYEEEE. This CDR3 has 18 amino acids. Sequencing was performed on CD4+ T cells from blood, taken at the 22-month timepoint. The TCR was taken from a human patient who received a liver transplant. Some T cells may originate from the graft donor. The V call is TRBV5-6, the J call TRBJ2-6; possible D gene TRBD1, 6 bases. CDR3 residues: CASSLAGLQGYGANVLTF. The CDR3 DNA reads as TGTGCCAGCAGCTTGGCCGGTCTCCAGGGGTACGGGGCCAACGTCCTGACTTTC.